Each of the 14 T cell receptor beta chains below was sequenced from the same sample in a study of siplizumab effects on memory and regulatory T cells. Using immunoSEQ multiplex PCR, the repertoire was profiled, and TCRdb retains in-frame clones only, with some absent. In the table there are roughly 100,000 clones, just over 90% of which are singletons. Material: CD4+ T cells sorted from blood. The receptors shown here come from a human donor in good health.

This clone was seen just once. The chain uses TRBV5-5 and TRBJ1-5; 10 nucleotides line up with TRBD1. Trimming at V came to 4 bases and at J to 2 bases, leaving 9 bases not matched to a gene. The germline gives CDR1 SGHKS, CDR2 YYEKEE (reference sequence). This CDR3 has 17 residues. DNA for the CDR3: TGTGCCAGCAGCCCGGCCGGGACAGGGGCCGGCAATCAGCCCCAGCATTTT. It encodes CASSPAGTGAGNQPQHF.

The V and J genes are TRBV6-5 and TRBJ1-5; D might be TRBD1 (5 bases). The V end was cut by 5 bases, the J end by 4 bases, with 9 bases between. This CDR3 has 13 amino acids. Germline CDR1 is MNHEY and CDR2 is SVGAGI. As DNA, the CDR3 is TGTGCCAGCAGTCCGTCAGGGAATCAGCCCCAGCATTTT. As protein: CASSPSGNQPQHF.

This sequence joins TRBV4-2 and TRBJ1-3; D unresolved. Germline V lookup: CDR1 LGHNA, CDR2 YNFKEQ. This CDR3 region has 14 residues. V was clipped by 1 base and J by 2 bases, with 6 bases between them. The CDR3 sequence is CASSQATTGNTIYF. The CDR3 DNA reads TGTGCCAGCAGCCAAGCTACGACTGGAAACACCATATATTTT.

The genes are TRBV4-2 and TRBJ2-7; 10 bases map to TRBD2. The CDR3 has 20 amino acids. The ends lost 4 bases at V and 1 base at J; junction bases unmatched: 19. The V gene's germline CDR1 is LGHNA and CDR2 YNFKEQ. The CDR3 here is CASSLFRESGRADRSYEQYF. The CDR3 DNA follows: TGTGCCAGCAGCCTCTTCCGGGAAAGCGGGAGGGCCGATAGGTCCTACGAGCAGTACTTC.

V and J are TRBV6-5 and TRBJ2-6, with 7 bases matching TRBD1. The germline gives CDR1 MNHEY, CDR2 SVGAGI. V lost 5 bases, J lost 3 bases, and 4 bases stayed unmatched. The CDR3 is 15 amino acids. The CDR3 nucleotides are TGTGCCAGCAGTAACAGGGGAGTTGGGGCCAACGTCCTGACTTTC. Amino acid sequence: CASSNRGVGANVLTF.

The DNA of the CDR3 is TGCGCCAGCAGCTTGATACTCATGTCTGGGGCCAACGTCCTGACTTTC. It translates to CASSLILMSGANVLTF. The chain combines TRBV5-1 with TRBJ2-6; D not certain. Germline V gives CDR1 SGHRS, CDR2 YFSETQ. The V gene lost 1 base and the J gene lost 1 base, with 9 bases spanning the gap. The CDR3 covers 16 residues.

The V gene is TRBV5-1, the J gene TRBJ2-5; 11 bases map to TRBD1. The CDR3 loop spans 15 amino acids. Unmatched junction bases numbered 4, after V lost 0 bases and J lost 6 bases. Germline loops: CDR1 SGHRS, CDR2 YFSETQ. The DNA for the CDR3 is TGCGCCAGCAGCTTGGGAGGGACAGGGGGAAAGACCCAGTACTTC. This translates into CASSLGGTGGKTQYF.

The V call is TRBV6-1, the J call TRBJ1-5, with D perhaps TRBD1 (5 bases). CDR3 length: 16 amino acids. Germline V gene sequence: CDR1 MNHNS, CDR2 SASEGT. With 0 bases removed from V and 9 bases from J, the gap between germline ends came to 18 bases. The CDR3 DNA follows: TGTGCCAGCAGTGAAGCCCCCGGGACGGGGCGCTTGCCCCAGCATTTT. Translated, it gives CASSEAPGTGRLPQHF.

This CDR3 reads CASGRAGAQHNEQFF. CDR3 nucleotides: TGTGCCAGCGGTCGAGCGGGGGCCCAACACAATGAGCAGTTCTTC. The rearrangement links TRBV11-2 to TRBJ2-1, with 8 bases that match TRBD2. V was clipped by 8 bases and J by 5 bases; unmatched bases: 11. Germline values: CDR1 SGHAT, CDR2 FQNNGV. The CDR3 runs 15 residues.

The CDR3 DNA sequence: TGTGCCAGCAGTGTTTCCGAGACACGCGCCAATCAGCCCCAGCATTTT. Amino acid sequence: CASSVSETRANQPQHF. V gene TRBV2 combines with J gene TRBJ1-5, with no clear D. CDR1 SNHLY and CDR2 FYNNEI come from the germline V gene. The ends were cut back, 4 bases at V and 3 bases at J, with 16 bases in the middle. The CDR3 extends over 16 amino acids.

The chain joins TRBV27 to TRBJ2-5; D unresolved. Germline assignment: CDR1 MNHEY and CDR2 SMNVEV (reference sequence). Deletions cut 5 bases from V and 3 bases from J, with 10 bases between. The CDR3 has 13 amino acids. CDR3 sequence: CASSPAGKETQYF. The DNA for the CDR3 is TGTGCCAGCAGTCCGGCTGGCAAAGAGACCCAGTACTTC.

Points on this clone: Within the sample, other DNA sequences also encode this same CDR3. V gene TRBV7-2 combines with J gene TRBJ1-5; D gene unclear. Germline V gene sequence: CDR1 SGHTA, CDR2 FQGNSA. The CDR3 covers 13 residues. Trimming pared 1 base from V and 7 bases from J, leaving 8 bases between. The CDR3 nucleotides are TGTGCCAGCAGCTTAGGGTCCAGCCAGCCCCAGCATTTT. It yields the protein CASSLGSSQPQHF.

Only a few counts were recorded for this clone. The same CDR3 is also encoded by other DNA sequences in this sample. This chain connects TRBV9 to TRBJ1-1; D might be TRBD1 (6 bases). Trimming left V 4 bases short and J 1 base short, with 14 bases between. This CDR3 comprises 15 residues. In germline, CDR1 is SGDLS, CDR2 YYNGEE. CDR3 in DNA: TGTGCCAGCAGCACCCAGACAGGAAAGAACACTGAAGCTTTCTTT. Amino acids: CASSTQTGKNTEAFF.

The V gene is TRBV19, the J gene TRBJ2-3, with TRBD2 matching over 10 bases. This CDR3 contains 17 residues. Per the germline V gene, CDR1 is LNHDA and CDR2 is SQIVND (reference sequence). J lost 6 bases, V lost 7 bases, and 16 bases had no gene match. CDR3 DNA sequence: TGTGCCAGTACGCCTACGGGGCTAGCGGGAGCGGGGGATACGCAGTATTTT. Translation gives CASTPTGLAGAGDTQYF.